This T cell receptor beta chain originates from a study of blood T cell repertoires in COVID-19. Worth noting for this clone: The same CDR3 can be traced to other DNA sequences in this sample.

Sequenced by immunoSEQ multiplex PCR; TCRdb stores in-frame clones only, minus some. The table records about 160,000 clones, 80% to 95% of them present only once. Germline V gene data show CDR1 as SGHTA and CDR2 as FQGNSA. The CDR3 runs to 15 residues. J lost 3 bases, V lost 2 bases, and 3 bases had no gene match. Sample: peripheral blood. This clonotype was sampled from a woman aged 50 to 65 with acute or convalescent COVID-19. V usage is TRBV7-2 and J usage is TRBJ1-3; TRBD1 matches at 8 bases. CDR3 DNA: TGTGCCAGCAGCTTATCCAGGGGGCGTGGAAACACCATATATTTT. This encodes CASSLSRGRGNTIYF.